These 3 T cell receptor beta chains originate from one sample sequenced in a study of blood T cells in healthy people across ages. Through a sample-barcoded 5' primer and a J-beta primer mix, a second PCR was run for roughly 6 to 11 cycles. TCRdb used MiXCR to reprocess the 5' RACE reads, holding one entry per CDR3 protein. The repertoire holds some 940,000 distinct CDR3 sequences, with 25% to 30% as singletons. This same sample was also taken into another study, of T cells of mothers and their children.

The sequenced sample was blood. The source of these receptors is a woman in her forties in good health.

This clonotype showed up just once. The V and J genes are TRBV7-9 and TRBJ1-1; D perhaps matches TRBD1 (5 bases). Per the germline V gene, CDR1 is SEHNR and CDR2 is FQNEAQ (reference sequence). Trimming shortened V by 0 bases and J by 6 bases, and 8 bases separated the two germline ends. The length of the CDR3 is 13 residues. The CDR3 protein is CASSLAGRAEAFF. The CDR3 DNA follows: TGTGCCAGCAGCTTAGCGGGACGCGCTGAAGCTTTCTTT.

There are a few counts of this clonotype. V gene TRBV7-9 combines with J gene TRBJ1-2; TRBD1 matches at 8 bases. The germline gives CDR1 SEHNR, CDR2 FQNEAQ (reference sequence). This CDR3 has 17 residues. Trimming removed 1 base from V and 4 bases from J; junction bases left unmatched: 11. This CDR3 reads CASSLESSQGVTYGYTF. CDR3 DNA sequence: TGTGCCAGCAGCTTAGAGAGTTCACAGGGGGTTACCTATGGCTACACCTTC.

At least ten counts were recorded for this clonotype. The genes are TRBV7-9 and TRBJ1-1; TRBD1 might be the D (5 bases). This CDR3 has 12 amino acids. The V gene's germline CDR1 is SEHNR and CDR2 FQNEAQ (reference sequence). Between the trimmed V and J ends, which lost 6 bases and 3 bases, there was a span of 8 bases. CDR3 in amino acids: CASRRGDTEAFF. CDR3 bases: TGTGCCAGCAGACGGGGGGACACTGAAGCTTTCTTT.